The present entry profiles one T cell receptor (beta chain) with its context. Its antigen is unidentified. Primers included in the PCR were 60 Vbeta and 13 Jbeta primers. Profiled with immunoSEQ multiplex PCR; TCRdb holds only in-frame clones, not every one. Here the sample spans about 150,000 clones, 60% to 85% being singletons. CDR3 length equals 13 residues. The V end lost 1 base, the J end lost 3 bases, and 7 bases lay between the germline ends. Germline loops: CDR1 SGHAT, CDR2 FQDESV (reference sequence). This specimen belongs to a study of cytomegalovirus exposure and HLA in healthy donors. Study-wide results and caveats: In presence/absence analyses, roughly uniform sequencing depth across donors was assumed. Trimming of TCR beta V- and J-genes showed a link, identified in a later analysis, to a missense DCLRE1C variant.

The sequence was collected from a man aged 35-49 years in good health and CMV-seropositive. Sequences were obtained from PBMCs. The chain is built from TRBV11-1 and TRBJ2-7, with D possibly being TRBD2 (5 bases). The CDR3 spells CASSLGEGYEQYF. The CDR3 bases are TGTGCCAGCAGCTTAGGAGAGGGCTACGAGCAGTACTTC.